The clone carrying this TCR beta chain was seen many times. No antigen is known for it. These data come from a study of T cells in Graves' hyperthyroidism and ophthalmopathy. Study overall: The initial diagnosis was the point when peripheral blood was collected, ahead of any treatment.

With 3 bases clipped from V and 7 bases from J, the junction kept 5 bases outside the gene matches. The CDR3 totals 15 residues. It was RNA transcripts that yielded the amplified TCR beta CDR3 regions. TCR CDR3 regions were first amplified by RT-PCR with HTBI primers. TCRdb re-analysed the multiplex PCR reads in MiXCR, keeping a single row per CDR3 protein. The sample lists about 560,000 distinct CDR3 sequences; about 14% were seen once. Study results and limitations: The model forecast ophthalmopathy, anticipating it by a median approximately 6 months before onset. Blood shared most expanded thyroid clonotypes above 0.001. Ophthalmopathy was separated from stable hyperthyroidism by a 13 V-J model.

The clonotype was recovered from a woman aged 40 to 50 with Graves' hyperthyroidism. The V and J genes are TRBV12-3 or TRBV12-4 and TRBJ2-2; 10 nucleotides line up with TRBD1. Sequenced: blood. This CDR3 reads CASSLGTGEFGELFF. The CDR3 region has the DNA TGTGCCAGCAGTTTGGGGACAGGGGAATTCGGGGAGCTGTTTTTT.